The sequence of this T cell receptor (beta chain) was determined in a study of response to subunit inactivated influenza vaccine. A note on this clonotype: Its cognate antigen is unknown.

Study-level findings and limits: Few new T cells, the authors suggested, are recruited by each seasonal influenza vaccination.

TCRdb reanalysed the RT-PCR reads using MiXCR and keeps one entry per CDR3 protein. The table records around 710,000 distinct CDR3 sequences, about 15% of them present only once. V was clipped by 11 bases and J by 2 bases; unmatched bases: 12. This CDR3 is 18 amino acids long. Germline V gene sequence: CDR1 SNHLY, CDR2 FYNNEI. Sequenced here: PBMCs from blood, sampled 14 days before vaccination. The receptor was isolated from a man between 50 and 59 years old who received an inactivated influenza vaccine. V is TRBV2 and J is TRBJ2-1; 16 bases are shared with TRBD2. The CDR3 loop reads CAFCTPGLAGGPYNEQFF. The CDR3 nucleotides are TGTGCCTTCTGTACTCCGGGACTAGCGGGAGGGCCCTACAATGAGCAGTTCTTC.